Listed below are T cell receptor beta chains from one sample, sequenced in a study of shared clonotypes between healthy human individuals. Only in-frame clones appear in the TCRdb table, and some are missing; sequencing was by immunoSEQ multiplex PCR. This sample has about 2 million clones, with approximately 95% found just once. Sequences were obtained from naive CD8+ T cells sorted from blood. These receptor sequences come from a man aged 18 to 29 in good health. Both conserved end residues are part of each CDR3. A D gene is named only where the DNA matches it firmly. Clone size is shown for a subset of rows, as once, few, many or a class of expanded clone.

j_gene | d_gene | abundance | v_gene | len | CDR3aa | CDR3nt
TRBJ2-7 | NA | NA | TRBV14 | 15 | CASSQGNSAINEQYF | TGTGCCAGCAGCCAAGGGAATTCGGCCATCAACGAGCAGTACTTC
TRBJ1-3 | TRBD1 | NA | TRBV4-3 | 15 | CASSHEDRAGNTIYF | TGCGCCAGCAGCCACGAAGACAGGGCTGGAAACACCATATATTTT
TRBJ1-1 | NA | NA | TRBV29-1 | 13 | CSVTLGGGTEAFF | TGCAGCGTTACTCTGGGGGGAGGCACTGAAGCTTTCTTT
TRBJ2-7 | NA | NA | TRBV7-8 | 11 | CASSLEFEQYF | TGTGCCAGCAGCTTAGAGTTCGAGCAGTACTTC
TRBJ2-7 | NA | NA | TRBV7-9 | 14 | CASSLAEGSVEQYF | TGTGCCAGCAGCTTAGCAGAGGGGTCAGTCGAGCAGTACTTC
TRBJ2-2 | NA | NA | TRBV7-9 | 17 | CASRPIPGHQNTGELFF | TGTGCCAGCAGACCTATCCCGGGACATCAGAACACCGGGGAGCTGTTTTTT
TRBJ1-5 | TRBD1 | NA | TRBV7-2 | 13 | CAEGTDVNQPQHF | TGTGCTGAGGGGACAGACGTTAATCAGCCCCAGCATTTT
TRBJ2-7 | NA | NA | TRBV6-1 | 13 | CASSVGGGYEQYF | TGTGCCAGCAGTGTCGGGGGCGGGTACGAGCAGTACTTC
TRBJ2-7 | NA | NA | TRBV19 | 13 | CASSADSSYEQYF | TGTGCCAGTAGTGCCGACAGTTCCTACGAGCAGTACTTC
TRBJ1-1 | NA | NA | TRBV6-5 | 15 | CASRPYRERSTEAFF | TGTGCCAGCAGACCATACAGGGAGAGGAGCACTGAAGCTTTCTTT
TRBJ2-7 | TRBD2 | once | TRBV19 | 16 | CASSMQLPAGVYEQYF | TGTGCCAGTAGTATGCAATTGCCAGCGGGAGTCTACGAGCAGTACTTC
TRBJ1-5 | NA | NA | TRBV28 | 15 | CASSAVTGSNQPQHF | TGTGCCAGCAGTGCCGTCACAGGGAGCAATCAGCCCCAGCATTTT
TRBJ1-4 | NA | NA | TRBV25-1 | 14 | CASSIGGGGEKLFF | TGTGCCAGCAGTATCGGAGGGGGAGGTGAAAAACTGTTTTTT
TRBJ2-1 | TRBD1 | NA | TRBV6-1 | 16 | CASSEFGQGAGNEQFF | TGTGCCAGCAGTGAATTTGGACAGGGGGCTGGGAATGAGCAGTTCTTC
TRBJ2-1 | NA | NA | TRBV4-3 | 15 | CASSQDSGTFNEQFF | TGCGCCAGCAGCCAAGATTCCGGGACGTTCAATGAGCAGTTCTTC
TRBJ2-5 | NA | NA | TRBV30 | 11 | CAWSVIETQYF | TGTGCCTGGAGTGTAATAGAGACCCAGTACTTC
TRBJ2-2 | NA | NA | TRBV5-4 | 13 | CASSWDATGELFF | TGTGCCAGCAGCTGGGATGCGACCGGGGAGCTGTTTTTT
TRBJ2-7 | NA | NA | TRBV5-1 | 14 | CASSLFGIPYEQYF | TGCGCCAGCAGCTTGTTCGGGATCCCCTACGAGCAGTACTTC
TRBJ1-2 | TRBD1 | NA | TRBV30 | 16 | CAWSTYQGVKHYGYTF | TGTGCCTGGAGTACCTACCAGGGGGTCAAACACTATGGCTACACCTTC
TRBJ2-7 | TRBD1 | once | TRBV4-1 | 16 | CASSQVGIGTGDEQYF | TGCGCCAGCAGCCAAGTCGGAATCGGGACAGGGGACGAGCAGTACTTC
TRBJ2-1 | NA | NA | TRBV11-2 | 15 | CASSQWTENYNEQFF | TGTGCCAGCAGCCAGTGGACAGAGAACTACAATGAGCAGTTCTTC
TRBJ1-2 | TRBD1 | once | TRBV27 | 15 | CASSLNRGLVHGYTF | TGTGCCAGCAGTTTAAACAGGGGCTTGGTCCATGGCTACACCTTC
TRBJ2-7 | NA | once | TRBV11-2 | 12 | CASSLTPAEQYF | TGTGCCAGCAGCTTAACCCCCGCCGAGCAGTACTTC
TRBJ2-7 | NA | NA | TRBV10-1 | 14 | CASSEVVTDHEQYF | TGCGCCAGCAGTGAAGTGGTCACGGATCACGAGCAGTACTTC
TRBJ1-6 | NA | NA | TRBV2 | 17 | CASSGFATGGPNSPLHF | TGTGCCAGCAGTGGGTTCGCTACGGGGGGACCTAATTCACCCCTCCACTTT
TRBJ2-1 | NA | NA | TRBV5-4 | 13 | CAIGSRGWNEQFF | TGTGCCATCGGGAGCAGGGGTTGGAATGAGCAGTTCTTC
TRBJ1-1 | NA | NA | TRBV5-6 | 12 | CASSLQESEAFF | TGTGCCAGCAGCTTGCAGGAATCTGAAGCTTTCTTT
TRBJ1-3 | NA | NA | TRBV5-6 | 14 | CASSQGGSGNTIYF | TGTGCCAGCAGCCAGGGAGGGTCGGGAAACACCATATATTTT
TRBJ1-2 | NA | NA | TRBV19 | 15 | CASSIAENPNYGYTF | TGTGCCAGTAGTATAGCCGAAAACCCAAACTATGGCTACACCTTC
TRBJ1-1 | NA | NA | TRBV30 | 13 | CAWSYEFHTEAFF | TGTGCCTGGAGTTATGAGTTTCACACTGAAGCTTTCTTT
TRBJ1-2 | NA | few | TRBV7-9 | 14 | CASSLVVTNYGYTF | TGTGCCAGCAGCTTGGTGGTGACAAACTATGGCTACACCTTC
TRBJ2-7 | TRBD1 | NA | TRBV11-3 | 13 | CASSWTGGHEQYF | TGTGCCAGCAGCTGGACAGGGGGACACGAGCAGTACTTC
TRBJ1-4 | NA | NA | TRBV28 | 15 | CASSFTGGTNEKLFF | TGTGCCAGCAGTTTCACGGGGGGCACTAATGAAAAACTGTTTTTT
TRBJ1-6 | NA | many | TRBV5-4 | 16 | CASTRGGVSYNSPLHF | TGTGCCAGCACCCGCGGAGGGGTCTCCTATAATTCACCCCTCCACTTT
TRBJ2-5 | NA | NA | TRBV5-5 | 13 | CASSLGGLEAQYF | TGTGCCAGCAGCCTGGGGGGCCTTGAGGCCCAGTACTTC
TRBJ2-2 | NA | NA | TRBV6-6 | 12 | CASSPNTGELFF | TGTGCCAGCAGCCCAAACACCGGGGAGCTGTTTTTT
TRBJ2-3 | TRBD1 | NA | TRBV4-1 | 17 | CASSPYPTGGAGDTQYF | TGCGCCAGCAGCCCCTACCCGACAGGGGGCGCGGGAGATACGCAGTATTTT
TRBJ2-2 | TRBD1 | NA | TRBV2 | 16 | CASSQIETGGTGELFF | TGTGCCAGCAGCCAGATCGAGACAGGGGGCACCGGGGAGCTGTTTTTT
TRBJ1-2 | TRBD1 | NA | TRBV6-6 | 13 | CASSEGQDYGYTF | TGTGCCAGCAGTGAGGGACAGGACTATGGCTACACCTTC
TRBJ2-1 | NA | NA | TRBV27 | 19 | CASRGAERPTTSSYNEQFF | TGTGCCAGCAGGGGAGCGGAAAGACCGACAACGAGCTCCTACAATGAGCAGTTCTTC
TRBJ2-3 | NA | once | TRBV5-6 | 17 | CASSLENWRGPEDTQYF | TGTGCCAGCAGCTTGGAAAATTGGAGAGGACCGGAGGATACGCAGTATTTT
TRBJ2-3 | NA | NA | TRBV11-3 | 11 | CASQVGDTQYF | TGTGCCAGTCAGGTGGGAGATACGCAGTATTTT
TRBJ1-2 | TRBD1 | NA | TRBV2 | 18 | CASSERWTGGSFNYGYTF | TGTGCCAGCAGTGAACGATGGACAGGGGGATCCTTTAACTATGGCTACACCTTC
TRBJ1-5 | NA | NA | TRBV15 | 15 | CATSSNGVSNQPQHF | TGTGCCACCAGCAGTAATGGTGTTAGCAATCAGCCCCAGCATTTT
TRBJ2-7 | NA | NA | TRBV4-1 | 15 | CASSLKDTISLEQYF | TGCGCCAGCAGCCTCAAGGACACGATCTCCCTTGAGCAGTACTTC
TRBJ1-2 | NA | NA | TRBV29-1 | 11 | CSVGTNYGYTF | TGCAGCGTCGGGACTAACTATGGCTACACCTTC
TRBJ2-2 | NA | NA | TRBV4-3 | 17 | CASSQDPVPGEAGELFF | TGCGCCAGCAGCCAAGATCCTGTACCAGGGGAGGCCGGGGAGCTGTTTTTT
TRBJ2-7 | NA | NA | TRBV29-1 | 14 | CSAGGGTPFYEQYF | TGCAGCGCCGGGGGCGGGACACCTTTTTACGAGCAGTACTTC
TRBJ2-5 | TRBD2 | NA | TRBV9 | 14 | CASSVGGSDETQYF | TGTGCCAGCAGCGTAGGCGGGAGTGATGAGACCCAGTACTTC
TRBJ1-1 | NA | NA | TRBV13 | 15 | CASSTSGALNTEAFF | TGTGCCAGCAGCACCTCAGGGGCCCTGAACACTGAAGCTTTCTTT
TRBJ2-3 | NA | NA | TRBV7-6 | 15 | CASSLDGSSTDTQYF | TGTGCCAGCAGCTTAGATGGATCTAGCACAGATACGCAGTATTTT
TRBJ1-1 | NA | NA | TRBV5-6 | 12 | CASSSGNPEAFF | TGTGCCAGCAGCTCTGGGAACCCTGAAGCTTTCTTT
TRBJ2-7 | NA | NA | TRBV19 | 13 | CASSFSVSYEQYF | TGTGCCAGTAGTTTTTCCGTCTCCTACGAGCAGTACTTC
TRBJ2-3 | NA | once | TRBV6-6 | 15 | CASNQVPISTDTQYF | TGTGCCAGCAATCAGGTCCCGATTAGCACAGATACGCAGTATTTT
TRBJ1-6 | NA | NA | TRBV19 | 16 | CASSRWAGEVESPLHF | TGTGCCAGTAGTCGCTGGGCAGGGGAAGTGGAGTCACCCCTCCACTTT
TRBJ1-1 | NA | NA | TRBV2 | 19 | CASSELGWGLEEPNTEAFF | TGTGCCAGCAGTGAATTGGGGTGGGGGTTGGAAGAACCGAACACTGAAGCTTTCTTT